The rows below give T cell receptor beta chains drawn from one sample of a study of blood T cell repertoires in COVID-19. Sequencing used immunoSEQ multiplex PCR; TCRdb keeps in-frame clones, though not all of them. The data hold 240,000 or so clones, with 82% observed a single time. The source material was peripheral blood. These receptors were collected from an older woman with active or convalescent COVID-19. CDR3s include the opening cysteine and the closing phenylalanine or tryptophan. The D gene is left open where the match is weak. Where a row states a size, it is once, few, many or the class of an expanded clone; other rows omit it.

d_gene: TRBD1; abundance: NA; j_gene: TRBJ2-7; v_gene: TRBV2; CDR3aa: CASSGGQGTDEQYF; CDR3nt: TGTGCCAGTAGTGGAGGACAGGGAACGGACGAGCAGTACTTC
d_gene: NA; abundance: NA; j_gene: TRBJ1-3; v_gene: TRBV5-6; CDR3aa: CASSLGQGNTIYF; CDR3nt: TGTGCCAGCAGCTTGGGGCAGGGAAACACCATATATTTT
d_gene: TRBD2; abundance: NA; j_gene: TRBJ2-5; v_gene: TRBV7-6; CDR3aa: CASSAGTSRETQYF; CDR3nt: TGTGCCAGCAGCGCCGGGACTAGCAGAGAGACCCAGTACTTC
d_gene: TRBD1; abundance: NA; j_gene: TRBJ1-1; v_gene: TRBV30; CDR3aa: CAWQKPGQGSTEAFF; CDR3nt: TGTGCCTGGCAAAAACCGGGACAGGGTTCCACTGAAGCTTTCTTT
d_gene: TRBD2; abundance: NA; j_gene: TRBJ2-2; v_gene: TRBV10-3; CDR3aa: CAISESSGGGFPGELFF; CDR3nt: TGTGCCATCAGTGAGTCGTCTGGCGGGGGGTTCCCCGGGGAGCTGTTTTTT
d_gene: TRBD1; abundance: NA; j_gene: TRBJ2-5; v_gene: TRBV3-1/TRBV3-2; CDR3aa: CASNPGQGAWTQYF; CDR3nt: TGTGCCAGCAACCCGGGACAGGGGGCTTGGACCCAGTACTTC
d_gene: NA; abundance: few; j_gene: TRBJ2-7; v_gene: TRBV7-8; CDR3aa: CASSFFTHPNEQYF; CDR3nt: TGTGCCAGCAGCTTTTTTACTCATCCTAACGAGCAGTACTTC
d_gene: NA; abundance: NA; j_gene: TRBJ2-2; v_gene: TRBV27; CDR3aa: CASSLSGQLNTGELFF; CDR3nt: TGTGCCAGCAGTTTATCAGGACAGCTGAACACCGGGGAGCTGTTTTTT
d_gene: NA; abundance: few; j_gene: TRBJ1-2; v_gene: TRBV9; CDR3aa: CASSAEGSLNYGYTF; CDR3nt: TGTGCCAGCAGCGCCGAGGGTTCCCTTAACTATGGCTACACCTTC
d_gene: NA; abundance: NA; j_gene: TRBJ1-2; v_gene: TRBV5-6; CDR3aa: CASSPTGRYGYTF; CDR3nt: TGTGCCAGCAGCCCGACAGGCCGCTATGGCTACACCTTC
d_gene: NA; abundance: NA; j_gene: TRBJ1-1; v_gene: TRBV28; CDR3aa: CASSLRDSNTEAFF; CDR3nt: TGTGCCAGCAGTTTGAGGGATTCGAACACTGAAGCTTTCTTT
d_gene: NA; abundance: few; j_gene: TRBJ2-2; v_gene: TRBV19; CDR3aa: CASRDYYSNTGELFF; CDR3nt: TGTGCCAGTAGAGACTACTATTCGAACACCGGGGAGCTGTTTTTT
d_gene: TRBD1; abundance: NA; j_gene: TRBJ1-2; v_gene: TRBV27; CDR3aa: CASTARTGGPGARYGYTF; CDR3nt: TGTGCCAGCACTGCCCGGACAGGGGGGCCCGGAGCCCGCTATGGCTACACCTTC
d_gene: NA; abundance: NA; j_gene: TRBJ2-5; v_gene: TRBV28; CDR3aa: CASSFRVRETQYF; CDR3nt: TGTGCCAGCAGTTTCCGGGTACGTGAGACCCAGTACTTC
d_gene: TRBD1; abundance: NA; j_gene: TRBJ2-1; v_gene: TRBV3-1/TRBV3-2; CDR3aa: CASSQEGRGLNEQFF; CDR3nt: TGTGCCAGCAGCCAAGAGGGCAGGGGGTTGAATGAGCAGTTCTTC
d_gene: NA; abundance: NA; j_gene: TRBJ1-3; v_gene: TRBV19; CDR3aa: CASSIPGSGSSGNTIYF; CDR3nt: TGTGCCAGTAGTATCCCGGGGTCCGGATCCTCTGGAAACACCATATATTTT
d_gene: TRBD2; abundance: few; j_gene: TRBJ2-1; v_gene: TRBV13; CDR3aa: CASSLSGGPYNEQFF; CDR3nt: TGTGCCAGCAGCCTGAGCGGGGGGCCCTACAATGAGCAGTTCTTC
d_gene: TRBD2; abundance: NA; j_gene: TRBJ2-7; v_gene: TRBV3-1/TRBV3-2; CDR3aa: CASSHGGGVEQYF; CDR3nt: TGTGCCAGCAGCCATGGCGGGGGGGTTGAGCAGTACTTC
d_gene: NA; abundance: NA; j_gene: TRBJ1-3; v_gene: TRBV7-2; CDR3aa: CASSLDRVPGNTIYF; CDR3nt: TGTGCCAGCAGCTTAGACAGGGTCCCTGGAAACACCATATATTTT
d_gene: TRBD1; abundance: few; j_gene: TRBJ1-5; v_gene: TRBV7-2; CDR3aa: CATTPGDRANQPQHF; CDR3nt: TGTGCCACCACCCCTGGGGACAGGGCTAATCAGCCCCAGCATTTT
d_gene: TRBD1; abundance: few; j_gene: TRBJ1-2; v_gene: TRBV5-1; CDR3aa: CASSTRQGGYTF; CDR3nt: TGCGCCAGCAGCACCCGACAGGGCGGCTACACCTTC
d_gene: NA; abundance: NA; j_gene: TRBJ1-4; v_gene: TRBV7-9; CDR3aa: CASSQAQGGEKLFF; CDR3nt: TGTGCCAGCAGCCAGGCGCAGGGAGGTGAAAAACTGTTTTTT
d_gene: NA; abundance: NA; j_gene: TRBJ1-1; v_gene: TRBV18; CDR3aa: CASSLQGQNTEAFF; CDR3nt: TGTGCCAGCTCACTCCAGGGCCAGAACACTGAAGCTTTCTTT
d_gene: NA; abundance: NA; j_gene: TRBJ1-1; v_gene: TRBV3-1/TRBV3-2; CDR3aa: CASSQLGLNTEAFF; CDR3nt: TGTGCCAGCAGCCAACTAGGTTTGAACACTGAAGCTTTCTTT
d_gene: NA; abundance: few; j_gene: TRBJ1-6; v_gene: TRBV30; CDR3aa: CAWSALSGYNSPLHF; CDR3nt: TGTGCCTGGAGTGCCCTCTCCGGGTATAATTCACCCCTCCACTTT
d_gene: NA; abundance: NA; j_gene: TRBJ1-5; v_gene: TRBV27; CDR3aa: CASILRNQPQHF; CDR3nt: TGTGCCAGCATACTACGTAATCAGCCCCAGCATTTT
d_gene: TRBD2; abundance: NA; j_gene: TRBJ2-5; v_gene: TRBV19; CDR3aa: CASTKRASGELGTQYF; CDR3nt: TGTGCCAGTACTAAGAGGGCTAGCGGGGAGTTGGGGACCCAGTACTTC
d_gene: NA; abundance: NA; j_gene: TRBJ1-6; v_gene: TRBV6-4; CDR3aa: CASSDSTIGGSPLHF; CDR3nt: TGTGCCAGCAGTGACTCAACAATAGGGGGTTCACCCCTCCACTTT
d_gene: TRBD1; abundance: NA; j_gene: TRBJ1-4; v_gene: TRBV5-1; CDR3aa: CASSLTGGLSNEKLFF; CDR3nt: TGCGCCAGCAGCTTGACAGGGGGCCTAAGTAATGAAAAACTGTTTTTT
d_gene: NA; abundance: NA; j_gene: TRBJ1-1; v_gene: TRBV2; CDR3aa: CASSDPGEKNTEAFF; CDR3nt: TGTGCCAGCAGTGATCCCGGGGAGAAGAACACTGAAGCTTTCTTT
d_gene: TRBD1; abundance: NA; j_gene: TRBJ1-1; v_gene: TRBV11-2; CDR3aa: CASSSPTGVGTEAFF; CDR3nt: TGTGCCAGCAGCTCACCGACAGGGGTAGGGACTGAAGCTTTCTTT